These 32 T cell receptor beta chains came from one sample sequenced in a study of T cell responses to AZD1222 COVID-19 vaccine. Sequencing used immunoSEQ multiplex PCR; TCRdb keeps in-frame clones, though not all of them. The sample has over 100,000 clones, 93% seen once; the top ten hold about 5%. Specimen: peripheral blood, collected on day 0 of AZD1222 vaccination. The receptors were gathered from an adult in good health.

This chain joins TRBV19 and TRBJ2-7; no definite D call. CDR1 is LNHDA and CDR2 is SQIVND in the germline V gene (reference sequence). Between the trimmed V and J ends, which lost 4 bases and 1 base, there was a span of 17 bases. The CDR3 has 16 residues. The DNA of the CDR3 is TGTGCCAGTAGTACGGCAGCAGGTATGAGATCCTACGAGCAGTACTTC. Its protein product is CASSTAAGMRSYEQYF.

In DNA form, the CDR3 reads TGTGCCAGCAGCAAAGACTCCTGGGACAGGGGAGCAACTAATGAAAAACTGTTTTTT. This encodes CASSKDSWDRGATNEKLFF. The chain is built from TRBV21-1 and TRBJ1-4; TRBD1, as called in the table, went unchecked against the DNA. TRBV21-1 is assigned pseudogene status. The CDR3 extends over 19 amino acids.

This chain links TRBV6-1 with TRBJ2-1; D may be TRBD2 (6 bases). Germline V gene data show CDR1 as MNHNS and CDR2 as SASEGT. The CDR3 sequence is 16 residues long. Trimming removed 4 bases at V and 3 bases at J, with 16 bases between. The CDR3 nucleotides are TGTGCCAGCAGTGCCGTGACTAGACTAGGCTACAATGAGCAGTTCTTC. Translating it yields CASSAVTRLGYNEQFF.

The chain employs TRBV28 and TRBJ1-5; 9 nucleotides line up with TRBD1. Germline V gives CDR1 MDHEN, CDR2 SYDVKM. V lost 6 bases to trimming and J lost 4 bases; unmatched junction nucleotides: 10. CDR3 size: 16 residues. In nucleotides, the CDR3 is TGTGCCAGCAGCCCCGTAGGGACAGGGTGGAATCAGCCCCAGCATTTT. This translates into CASSPVGTGWNQPQHF.

The genes are TRBV6-5 and TRBJ1-1; D uncertain. The CDR3 has 12 residues. Trimming removed 7 bases from V and 10 bases from J, with 16 bases in between. Germline lookup yields CDR1 MNHEY and CDR2 SVGAGI. The CDR3 DNA follows: TGTGCCAGCACCCCGCGACCCGGCGGAGCTTTCTTT. It yields the protein CASTPRPGGAFF.

The rearrangement links TRBV2 to TRBJ1-2; D remains ambiguous. This CDR3 comprises 11 residues. The ends were cut back, 5 bases at V and 13 bases at J, with 14 bases in the middle. Per the germline V gene, CDR1 is SNHLY and CDR2 is FYNNEI. CDR3 residues: CASSQRSTLTF. The CDR3, as DNA: TGTGCCAGCAGTCAAAGGTCGACTCTCACCTTC. The full variable domain, its missing parts supplied by reference TRBV2 and TRBJ1-2, is EPEVTQTPSHQVTQMGQEVILRCVPISNHLYFYWYRQILGQKVEFLVSFYNNEISEKSEIFDDQFSVERPDGSNFTLKIRSTKLEDSAMYFCASSQRSTLTFGSGTRLTVV.

The J gene is TRBJ2-3, the V gene TRBV7-2, with D perhaps TRBD2 (7 bases). The germline CDR1 and CDR2 sequences are SGHTA and FQGNSA. Trimming took 5 bases from V and 6 from J, leaving 21 bases between them. The CDR3 runs 16 residues. Here the CDR3 reads CASSVGGGPAGDTQYF. The CDR3 DNA reads TGTGCCAGCAGCGTCGGCGGGGGCCCCGCGGGGGATACGCAGTATTTT.

The CDR3 spells CASSLDSSASSYNEQFF. The CDR3 DNA reads TGTGCCAGCAGTCTCGATTCTAGCGCCAGCTCCTACAATGAGCAGTTCTTC. V usage is TRBV27 and J usage is TRBJ2-1, with D possibly TRBD2 on 6 matching bases. Germline assignment: CDR1 MNHEY and CDR2 SMNVEV (reference sequence). The CDR3 sequence is 17 residues long. V was clipped by 5 bases and J by 0 bases, with 17 bases between them.

The chain joins TRBV4-1 to TRBJ1-5; D is ambiguous. This CDR3 has 14 residues. Germline V lookup: CDR1 MGHRA, CDR2 YSYEKL. Deletions cut 3 bases from V and 3 bases from J, with 9 bases between. The CDR3 here is CASSQHGFNQPQHF. CDR3 in DNA: TGCGCCAGCAGCCAGCACGGGTTCAATCAGCCCCAGCATTTT.

The rearrangement joins TRBV30 to TRBJ2-1, with 12 bases matching TRBD2. Germline trimming cut 0 bases from V and 5 bases from J; bases unmatched to any gene: 2. Per the germline V gene, CDR1 is GTSNPN and CDR2 is SVGIG (reference sequence). The CDR3 loop spans 15 amino acids. This CDR3 reads CAWSVGLAGHNEQFF. The CDR3 DNA sequence: TGTGCCTGGAGTGTAGGACTAGCGGGGCACAATGAGCAGTTCTTC.

This clone was seen more than once but under ten times. V and J are TRBV7-2 and TRBJ2-1; a weak D match, TRBD2 (5 bases). Germline lookup yields CDR1 SGHTA and CDR2 FQGNSA. This CDR3 is built from 14 residues. V was cut by 2 bases and J by 7 bases, with 12 bases left in between. The CDR3 bases are TGTGCCAGCAGCTTATCTCCGGGAAGGAATGAGCAGTTCTTC. This translates into CASSLSPGRNEQFF.

The rearrangement joins TRBV10-1 to TRBJ1-3, with D possibly being TRBD1 (5 bases). The CDR3 is 14 amino acids. Germline CDR1 is WNHNN and CDR2 is SYGVQD (reference sequence). V lost 6 bases, J lost 2 bases, and 11 bases lay in between. The CDR3 bases are TGCGCCAGCAGGGGAGGAGGGGCTGGAAACACCATATATTTT. It encodes CASRGGGAGNTIYF.

The V gene is TRBV21-1, the J gene TRBJ2-1; TRBD2 is the table's D call, not checked against the DNA. TRBV21-1 represents a pseudogene. CDR3 length equals 16 residues. The CDR3 region is CASSKWGGGPTNEQFF. In DNA, the CDR3 is TGTGCCAGCAGCAAATGGGGGGGAGGGCCGACAAATGAGCAGTTCTTC.

J is TRBJ2-7 and V is TRBV2; perhaps TRBD2 as D (6 bases). The CDR3 spans 13 residues. The germline V gene has CDR1 SNHLY and CDR2 FYNNEI. V lost 6 bases and J lost 2, with 11 bases in between. The CDR3 loop reads CASRNGGTYEQYF. CDR3 coding DNA: TGTGCCAGCAGGAATGGAGGGACCTACGAGCAGTACTTC.

This rearrangement joins TRBV5-1 to TRBJ2-2; D may be TRBD1 (6 bases). CDR1 is SGHRS and CDR2 is YFSETQ in the germline V gene. Trimming removed 1 base from V and 5 bases from J, with 15 bases in between. The CDR3 is made up of 16 amino acids. The CDR3 DNA follows: TGCGCCAGCAGCTTGATATCCAGGGGTAGAACCGGGGAGCTGTTTTTT. As protein: CASSLISRGRTGELFF.

The chain uses TRBV30 and TRBJ2-7, with a tentative D call TRBD1 (6 bases). Trimming shortened V by 1 base and J by 5 bases, and 15 bases separated the two germline ends. In germline, CDR1 is GTSNPN, CDR2 SVGIG (reference sequence). The CDR3 covers 14 residues. The CDR3 is CAWSAGQNHNEQYF. The CDR3 DNA reads as TGTGCCTGGAGTGCGGGACAAAATCACAACGAGCAGTACTTC.

V usage is TRBV10-2 and J usage is TRBJ1-6; 7 bases align to TRBD1. Losses at the gene ends were 7 bases for V and 7 bases for J; bases not matched to a gene: 4. The CDR3 length is 13 residues. The V gene's germline CDR1 is WSHSY and CDR2 SAAADI. The chain's CDR3 is CASKKQGNSPLHF. As DNA, the CDR3 is TGCGCCAGCAAGAAACAGGGGAATTCACCCCTCCACTTT.

The chain is built from TRBV3-1 (or the pseudogene TRBV3-2) and TRBJ1-5, with D hard to call. The CDR3 is made up of 12 amino acids. Trimming cost V 4 bases and J 4 bases, with 5 bases left between them. CDR1 is LGHDT, CDR2 YNNKEL, per germline (reference sequence). CDR3 sequence: CASSLLNQPQHF. CDR3 bases: TGTGCCAGCAGCCTCCTAAATCAGCCCCAGCATTTT.

The gene calls are TRBV6-1 and TRBJ2-7; TRBD1 matches 7 bases. Trimming removed 0 bases from V and 0 bases from J; junction bases left unmatched: 2. The CDR3 sequence is 15 residues long. Germline V gene sequence: CDR1 MNHNS, CDR2 SASEGT. The CDR3 DNA reads TGTGCCAGCAGTGAAGCGGGGGACAGCTCCTACGAGCAGTACTTC. Its translation: CASSEAGDSSYEQYF.

This sequence joins TRBV3-1 (or the pseudogene TRBV3-2) and TRBJ1-5, with unresolved D. Germline values: CDR1 LGHDT, CDR2 YNNKEL (reference sequence). The CDR3 length is 13 residues. V was shortened by 1 base and J by 6 bases, with 7 bases between the two germline ends. The CDR3 nucleotides are TGTGCCAGCAGCCAAGGTGGGAGTCAGCCCCAGCATTTT. It codes for CASSQGGSQPQHF.

The J gene is TRBJ2-1, the V gene TRBV7-9; 7 bases map to TRBD1. Germline loops: CDR1 SEHNR, CDR2 FQNEAQ (reference sequence). V dropped 2 bases and J dropped 2; count of bases not matched to a gene: 3. The CDR3 consists of 15 residues. The CDR3 is CASSLSDRTYNEQFF. DNA for the CDR3: TGTGCCAGCAGCTTATCGGACAGGACCTACAATGAGCAGTTCTTC.

The chain links TRBV6-1 to TRBJ2-7; 7 nucleotides agree with TRBD1. With 2 bases clipped from V and 4 bases from J, the junction kept 2 bases outside the gene matches. CDR1 MNHNS and CDR2 SASEGT come from the germline V gene. The CDR3 length is 13 residues. This CDR3 reads CASSEYRGYEQYF. The DNA of the CDR3 is TGTGCCAGCAGTGAATACAGGGGATACGAGCAGTACTTC.

This clone has a single count. The chain carries TRBV10-3 and TRBJ2-3, with D possibly TRBD2 on 7 matching bases. The CDR3 contains 15 residues. V lost 0 bases and J 2 bases, leaving 9 bases between the germline ends. Looked up from germline, CDR1 is ENHRY and CDR2 is SYGVKD. The CDR3 spells CAISESGGPTDTQYF. As DNA, the CDR3 is TGTGCCATCAGTGAGTCGGGGGGGCCCACAGATACGCAGTATTTT.

V is TRBV7-9 and J is TRBJ1-2; D is ambiguous. Trimming removed 3 bases at V and 8 bases at J, with 13 bases between. Germline CDR1 is SEHNR and CDR2 is FQNEAQ (reference sequence). CDR3 length equals 13 residues. CDR3 amino acids: CASSFGDARGYTF. CDR3 in DNA: TGTGCCAGCAGCTTTGGCGACGCCCGCGGCTACACCTTC.

The chain has TRBV28 and TRBJ2-3; 8 bases align to TRBD2. The CDR3 contains 12 residues. The V gene end was trimmed by 7 bases and the J gene end by 11 bases; junction bases not matched to a gene: 8. Germline V CDR1 and CDR2: MDHEN, SYDVKM. DNA of the CDR3: TGTGCCAGCACCGGGAGGGGGAATGAGCAGTATTTT. This encodes CASTGRGNEQYF. Based on the CDR3 plus reference TRBV28 and TRBJ2-3, the full variable domain is DVKVTQSSRYLVKRTGEKVFLECVQDMDHENMFWYRQDPGLGLRLIYFSYDVKMKEKGDIPEGYSVSREKKERFSLILESASTNQTSMYLCASTGRGNEQYFGPGTRLTVL.

This clone was seen only once. The V call is TRBV29-1, the J call TRBJ1-4, with D uncertain. CDR3 length: 13 amino acids. The V gene lost 4 bases and the J gene lost 5 bases, with 11 bases spanning the gap. From germline, CDR1 is SQVTM and CDR2 ANQGSEA. The CDR3, as DNA: TGCAGCGTTGGCGAAGGGCAGAATGAAAAACTGTTTTTT. Translation gives CSVGEGQNEKLFF.

The rearrangement links TRBV7-2 to TRBJ2-5, with D uncertain. The germline gives CDR1 SGHTA, CDR2 FQGNSA. This CDR3 is built from 13 residues. V dropped 4 bases and J dropped 5 bases, with 11 bases sitting between them. The CDR3 region is CASSSPGAETQYF. CDR3 nucleotide sequence: TGTGCCAGCAGCTCCCCTGGAGCGGAGACCCAGTACTTC.

The rearrangement links TRBV28 to TRBJ2-1; possibly TRBD2 for D (6 bases). Germline V gene sequence: CDR1 MDHEN, CDR2 SYDVKM. The length of the CDR3 is 18 residues. The V gene lost 7 bases and the J gene lost 0 bases, with 22 bases spanning the gap. CDR3 sequence: CASISRGDPTYSYNEQFF. For the CDR3, the DNA is TGTGCCAGCATTTCACGCGGGGACCCAACCTACTCCTACAATGAGCAGTTCTTC.

The chain combines TRBV5-4 with TRBJ2-2; D may be TRBD2 (5 bases). The CDR3 is made up of 13 amino acids. Trimming took 7 bases from V and 6 from J, leaving 13 bases between them. Germline CDR1 SGHNT, CDR2 YYREEE (reference sequence). Here the CDR3 DNA reads TGTGCCAGCTCCCAGACTAATTCCGGGGAGCTGTTTTTT. Its protein is CASSQTNSGELFF. The variable domain in full, completed from reference TRBV5-4 and TRBJ2-2, reads ETGVTQSPTHLIKTRGQQVTLRCSSQSGHNTVSWYQQALGQGPQFIFQYYREEENGRGNFPPRFSGLQFPNYSSELNVNALELDDSALYLCASSQTNSGELFFGEGSRLTVL.

This chain links TRBV19 with TRBJ2-2; D gene ambiguous. The V gene's germline CDR1 is LNHDA and CDR2 SQIVND (reference sequence). Trimming removed 4 bases from V and 1 base from J, with 10 bases in between. The CDR3 is made up of 15 amino acids. CDR3 amino acids: CASSTGYGNTGELFF. The CDR3 coding sequence is TGTGCCAGTAGTACCGGGTACGGGAACACCGGGGAGCTGTTTTTT. Full variable domain (missing parts from reference TRBV19 and TRBJ2-2): DGGITQSPKYLFRKEGQNVTLSCEQNLNHDAMYWYRQDPGQGLRLIYYSQIVNDFQKGDIAEGYSVSREKKESFPLTVTSAQKNPTAFYLCASSTGYGNTGELFFGEGSRLTVL.

This rearrangement joins TRBV7-9 to TRBJ2-3; no clear D. Germline CDR1 is SEHNR and CDR2 is FQNEAQ (reference sequence). The CDR3 length is 15 residues. V dropped 4 bases and J dropped 2 bases, with 13 bases sitting between them. CDR3 bases: TGTGCCAGCAGCTCCGGTTTCGGCGCCACAGATACGCAGTATTTT. Amino acids: CASSSGFGATDTQYF.

This chain uses TRBV3-1 (or the pseudogene TRBV3-2) with TRBJ2-7; TRBD2 matches at 12 bases. Germline values: CDR1 LGHDT, CDR2 YNNKEL (reference sequence). The CDR3 runs to 19 residues. After removal of 4 bases from V and 1 base from J, the junction contained 14 bases not matched to a gene. CDR3 loop: CASSRRLAGDIRGSYEQYF. The DNA for the CDR3 is TGTGCCAGCAGCCGCCGACTAGCGGGAGACATCCGGGGGTCCTACGAGCAGTACTTC.